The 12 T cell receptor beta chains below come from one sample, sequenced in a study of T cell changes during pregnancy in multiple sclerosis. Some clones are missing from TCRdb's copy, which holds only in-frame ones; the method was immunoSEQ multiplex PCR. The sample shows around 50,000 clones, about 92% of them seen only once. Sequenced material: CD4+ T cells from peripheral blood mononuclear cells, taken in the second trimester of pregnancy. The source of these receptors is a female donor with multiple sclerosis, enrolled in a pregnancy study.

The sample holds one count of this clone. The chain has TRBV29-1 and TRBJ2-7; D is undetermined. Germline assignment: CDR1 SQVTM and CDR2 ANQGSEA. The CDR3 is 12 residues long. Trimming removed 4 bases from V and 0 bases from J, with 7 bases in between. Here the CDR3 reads CSVGHISYEQYF. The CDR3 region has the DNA TGCAGCGTTGGGCACATCTCCTACGAGCAGTACTTC.

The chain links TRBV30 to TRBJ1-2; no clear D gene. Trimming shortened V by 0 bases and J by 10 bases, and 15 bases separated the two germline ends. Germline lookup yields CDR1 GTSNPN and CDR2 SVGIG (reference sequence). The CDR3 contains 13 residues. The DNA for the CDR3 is TGTGCCTGGAGTGTGGTCTCGGGGAGTGCCTACACCTTC. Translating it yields CAWSVVSGSAYTF.

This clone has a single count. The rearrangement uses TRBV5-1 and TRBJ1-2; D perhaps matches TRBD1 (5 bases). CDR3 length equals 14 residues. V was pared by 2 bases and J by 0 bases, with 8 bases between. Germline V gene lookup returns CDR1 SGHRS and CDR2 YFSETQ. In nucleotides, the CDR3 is TGCGCCAGCAGCTTCGGGGGGACTAACTATGGCTACACCTTC. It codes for CASSFGGTNYGYTF.

The chain's CDR3 is CASSFVVDRGSYEQYF. CDR3 sequence (DNA): TGTGCCAGCAGTTTTGTGGTGGACAGGGGGTCCTACGAGCAGTACTTC. J is TRBJ2-7 and V is TRBV27, with 10 nucleotides matching TRBD1. This CDR3 contains 16 residues. Germline lookup yields CDR1 MNHEY and CDR2 SMNVEV (reference sequence). The junction had 6 bases not matched to a gene; V was cut back by 3 bases and J by 1 base.

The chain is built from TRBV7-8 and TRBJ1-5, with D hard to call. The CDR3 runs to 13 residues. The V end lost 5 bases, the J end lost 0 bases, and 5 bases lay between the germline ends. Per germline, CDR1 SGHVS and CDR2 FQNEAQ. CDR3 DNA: TGTGCCAGCAGCAAATATAGCAATCAGCCCCAGCATTTT. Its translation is CASSKYSNQPQHF.

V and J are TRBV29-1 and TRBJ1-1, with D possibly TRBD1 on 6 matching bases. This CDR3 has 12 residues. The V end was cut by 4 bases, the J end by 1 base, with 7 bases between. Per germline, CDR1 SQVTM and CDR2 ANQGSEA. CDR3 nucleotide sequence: TGCAGCGTTGGGACAGCGAACACTGAAGCTTTCTTT. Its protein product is CSVGTANTEAFF.

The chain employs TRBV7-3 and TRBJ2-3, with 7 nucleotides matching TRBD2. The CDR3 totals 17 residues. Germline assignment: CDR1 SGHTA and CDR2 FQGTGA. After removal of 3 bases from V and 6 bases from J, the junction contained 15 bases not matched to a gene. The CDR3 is CASSFARPGGGGDTQYF. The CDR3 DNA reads TGTGCCAGCAGCTTCGCGAGACCTGGGGGGGGAGGGGATACGCAGTATTTT.

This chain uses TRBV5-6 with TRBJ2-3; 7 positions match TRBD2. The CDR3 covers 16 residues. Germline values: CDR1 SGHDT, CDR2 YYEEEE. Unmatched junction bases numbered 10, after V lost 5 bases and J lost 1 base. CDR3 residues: CASSWGVREGTDTQYF. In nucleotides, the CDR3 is TGTGCCAGCAGTTGGGGGGTTCGGGAGGGCACAGATACGCAGTATTTT.

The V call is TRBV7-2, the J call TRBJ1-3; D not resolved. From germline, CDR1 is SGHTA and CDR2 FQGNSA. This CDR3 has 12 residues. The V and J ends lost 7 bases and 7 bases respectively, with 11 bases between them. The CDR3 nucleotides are TGTGCCAGCACCACAAGTTCGAACACCATATATTTT. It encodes CASTTSSNTIYF.

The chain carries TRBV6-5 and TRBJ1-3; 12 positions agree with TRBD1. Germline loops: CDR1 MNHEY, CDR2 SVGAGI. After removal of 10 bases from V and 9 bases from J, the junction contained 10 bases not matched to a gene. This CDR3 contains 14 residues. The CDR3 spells CATKGTGGRGTIYF. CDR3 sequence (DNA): TGTGCCACCAAGGGGACAGGGGGCCGCGGCACCATATATTTT.

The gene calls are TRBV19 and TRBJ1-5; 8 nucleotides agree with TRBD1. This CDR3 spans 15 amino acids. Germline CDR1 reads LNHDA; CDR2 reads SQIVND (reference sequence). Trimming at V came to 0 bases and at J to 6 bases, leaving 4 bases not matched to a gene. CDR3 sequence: CASSIDGTGGQPQHF. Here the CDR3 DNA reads TGTGCCAGTAGTATAGACGGGACAGGAGGTCAGCCCCAGCATTTT.

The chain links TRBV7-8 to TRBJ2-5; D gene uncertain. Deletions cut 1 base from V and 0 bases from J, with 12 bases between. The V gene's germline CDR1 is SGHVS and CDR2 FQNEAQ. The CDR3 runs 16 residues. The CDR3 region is CASSLGFAADQETQYF. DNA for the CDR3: TGTGCCAGCAGCTTAGGTTTCGCGGCCGACCAAGAGACCCAGTACTTC. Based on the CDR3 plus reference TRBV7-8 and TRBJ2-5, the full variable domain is GAGVSQSPRYKVAKRGQDVALRCDPISGHVSLFWYQQALGQGPEFLTYFQNEAQLDKSGLPSDRFFAERPEGSVSTLKIQRTQQEDSAVYLCASSLGFAADQETQYFGPGTRLLVL.